The entry below describes one T cell receptor beta chain. Its antigen is undetermined. The sample is drawn from a study of identical twins. V was cut by 4 bases and J by 6 bases, with 17 bases left in between. CDR3 size: 15 residues. CDR1 and CDR2 from the germline V gene are SGHAT and FQDESV (reference sequence). Regarding the study as a whole: Cord blood beta clonotypes that were abundant carried fewer insertions, and memory repertoires showed no such trend.

A single record per CDR3 protein comes from TCRdb applying MiXCR to the 5' RACE reads. This table holds around 1.7 million distinct CDR3 sequences, under 35% found once. Source material: cord blood. The gene calls are TRBV11-1 and TRBJ2-3; either TRBD1 or TRBD2 may fit D (6 bases each). The clonotype was recovered from a newborn girl in good health. The CDR3 coding sequence is TGTGCCAGCAGCTCTAGCGTGAAGGGGGGCGATACGCAGTATTTT. Protein product: CASSSSVKGGDTQYF. The whole variable domain, filled in from reference TRBV11-1 and TRBJ2-3, reads EAEVAQSPRYKITEKSQAVAFWCDPISGHATLYWYRQILGQGPELLVQFQDESVVDDSQLPKDRFSAERLKGVDSTLKIQPAELGDSAMYLCASSSSVKGGDTQYFGPGTRLTVL.